This T cell receptor beta chain was recovered during a study of high-grade serous ovarian cancer treatment subgroups (TCRdb year 2021). Study-level background: Sequencing yielded a mean of 14,192 reads and approximately 7,000 unique TCR beta rearrangements per sample. In total there were 85 to 95 samples, since every patient provided one primary tumor sample and two metastatic tumor samples. The approximately 30-patient cohort included approximately ten patients with no residual disease after primary surgery (R0), approximately ten excellent NACT responders, and approximately ten poor NACT responders. The study profiled TCR beta repertoires in high-grade serous ovarian cancer patients grouped by complete gross resection or neoadjuvant chemotherapy response under a laparoscopic triage algorithm. General conclusions and limits of the study: The TCR repertoire analyses centered on CDR3, leaving CDR1 and CDR2 unanalyzed. Repertoire similarity between tumors from the same patient ranged from 0.11 to 0.79, while tumors from different patients showed almost no similarity. Neoantigen level correlated positively with TCR clonal relatedness, and copy number variation and mutation load from whole-genome sequencing showed a positive trend with TCR clonal relatedness. Spatial information was not captured by bulk tumor TCR sequencing, so insight into HGSC tumor complexity and diversity was limited.

Comments on this clone: Its target antigen remains unknown. There are no base qualities to consult, and no much larger clone falls within one base.

High-throughput TCR profiling via ImmunoSEQ was performed on the 70 to 95 tumor samples. Per the authors' processing: The repertoire diversity metrics included richness (unique productive sequences), clonality, evenness and relatedness, and the Bhattacharyya coefficient was used to measure similarity between samples. A sensitivity analysis excluded TCRs with fewer than two reads and gave consistent conclusions. The table comes from immuneACCESS by way of TCRdb, which keeps in-frame sequences with V and J called. Part of the clones is missing from these tables; in studies checked, under half for an unresolved V gene and the rest for unknown reasons. Clone size and the V and J calls come from that table; the DNA yielded D and trimming. Counted in this sample were 6,000 to 7,000 clones; more than 70% of them appeared once. Roughly 10% of the sample goes to the ten largest clones. V sheds 0 bases and J sheds 4 bases, leaving 6 bases between their ends. The CDR3 starts with the cysteine, ends with the phenylalanine, and has 14 residues. Only the CDR3 part of the read is kept: 42 bases, read in frame from the first base. The CDR1 and CDR2 encoded by the germline V gene (reference sequence) are MNHNY and SVGAGI.

Collection of tumor samples took place before definitive surgery or chemotherapy. The MD Anderson Biospecimen Extraction Resource handled genomic DNA extraction, while the MD Anderson Cancer Genomics Laboratory carried out the TCR sequencing. This TCR was sampled from a human donor with high-grade serous ovarian cancer. The chain joins TRBV6-6 to TRBJ2-2, with the D gene not clear enough to name. Sequencing was performed on tumor tissue. The DNA reads TGTGCCAGCAGTTACTCGAAACTCACCGGGGAGCTGTTTTTT. Its translation is CASSYSKLTGELFF.